A selection of T cell receptor beta chains follows, all from one sample in a study of control samples from healthy donors and cancer patients. Data came from immunoSEQ multiplex PCR; TCRdb stores just in-frame clones and leaves some out. The data show approximately 94,000 clones, about 90% seen once. Sequencing was performed on blood. These receptors all stem from a woman between 50 and 59 years old in good health. Each CDR3 is given without its conserved first and last residue.

v_gene,CDR3aa
TRBV5-6,ASSARERVLNTGELF
TRBV29-1,SARQGLNSPLH
TRBV9,ASSSGSSGSPDTQY
TRBV11-2,ASPPNGRGGYT
TRBV15,ATSKKQGRAGNTIY
TRBV25-1,ASSEGTVREKLF
TRBV27,ASTATGSGSYEQY
TRBV14,ASRLTGTDTQY
TRBV20-1,SAGGYAEAF
TRBV7-9,ASSLSRTSGGQGEQF
TRBV7-9,ASSFAWDEQF
TRBV9,ASSVAGDTLNTEAF
TRBV7-9,ASSGSRTSSQETQY
TRBV4-2,ASSQGGSGRSEEQF
TRBV10-3,AISEEGTGNTEAF
TRBV11-2,ASSRLGTQETQY
TRBV5-6,ASSSPPWRHPTMNTEAF
TRBV30,AWAGTDEKLF
TRBV19,ASSIQAYGNTIY
TRBV3-1/TRBV3-2,ASSRSQGRTEAF
TRBV24-1,ATSGTVGETQY
TRBV5-5,ASSLDPLKGYT
TRBV30,AWSTGEVGELF
TRBV10-3,AISPENTGELF
TRBV4-3,ASRELGTDTQY
TRBV27,ASQTGNSYNEQF
TRBV10-1,ASSVFRGGELF
TRBV5-4,ASKPRGGDPAGEQF
TRBV3-1/TRBV3-2,ASSHNRGGNSPLH
TRBV6-6,ASMGPVTTEAF
TRBV5-4,ASSLEAGTIYGYT
TRBV10-1,ASSPGTSGGETQY
TRBV27,ASSLTGLGNQPQH
TRBV19,ASMIGSPGPGGQPQH
TRBV29-1,SAGTSEADTQY
TRBV7-3,ASSSWGNSYNEQF
TRBV3-1/TRBV3-2,ASSQQRTDWNTEAF
TRBV28,ASSLFKGLAGGTGELF
TRBV6-1,ASSESVNSPLH
TRBV19,ATNKGSNQPQH
TRBV9,ASSVVGTNYGYT
TRBV24-1,ATSDNRQGDQETQY
TRBV7-9,ASSPGDGFQNQPQH
TRBV19,ASSTRDTARGDGYT
TRBV29-1,SVEFEDKTYEQY